The entry below describes one TCR beta chain. What it binds is unknown. There are 15 residues in the CDR3. V was clipped by 7 bases and J by 4 bases; unmatched bases: 10. CDR1 MNHNS and CDR2 SASEGT come from the germline V gene. This table comes from immunoSEQ multiplex PCR, and its TCRdb copy is limited to in-frame clones, with some not included. The sample has 120,000 or so clones; about 87% are singletons. This specimen belongs to a study of cytomegalovirus exposure and HLA in healthy donors. Study-wide background: A subsequent analysis reported that the 120 or so validation repertoires were produced on the same platform that had also been used for the 666 first-cohort repertoires. Study results and limitations: The authors confirmed in vitro that three CMV-associated chains were specific for CMV antigens.

The origin of this receptor is a woman aged 18-29 years in good health and CMV-seronegative. Material: PBMCs. This chain joins TRBV6-1 and TRBJ2-3; 8 nucleotides align to TRBD1. The CDR3 DNA is TGTGCCAGCACCCGCCTCGACAGGGGTGCAGATACGCAGTATTTT. This codes for CASTRLDRGADTQYF.